The 31 T cell receptor beta chains presented below share a single source sample, sequenced in a study of monozygotic twins with inflammatory bowel disease. No DNA is given; TCRdb re-called the 5' RACE reads and lists each CDR3 protein once. This repertoire includes some 200,000 distinct CDR3 sequences. The material sequenced was blood. The receptors were gathered from a human donor with ulcerative colitis or Crohn's disease, or a healthy co-twin of an affected twin (not recorded which).

The V call is TRBV6-5, the J call TRBJ1-2; TCRdb picks TRBD1, but there is no DNA to check that call. The CDR3 runs 14 residues. The germline V gene has CDR1 MNHEY and CDR2 SVGAGI. The CDR3 loop is CASSYSGQVYGYTF.

The chain recombines TRBV20-1 with TRBJ1-3; without DNA, the TCRdb call of TRBD1 cannot be checked. CDR1 is DFQATT and CDR2 is SNEGSKA in the germline V gene (reference sequence). The CDR3 covers 17 residues. CDR3: CSAPPLGQGLAGNTIYF.

V usage is TRBV5-1 and J usage is TRBJ1-2. The germline CDR1 and CDR2 sequences are SGHRS and YFSETQ. There are 13 residues in the CDR3. Here the CDR3 reads CASSFSANYGYTF.

The chain recombines TRBV4-2 with TRBJ2-1; TCRdb's assignment of TRBD1 cannot be checked, as there is no DNA. Germline-derived CDR1 and CDR2 are LGHNA and YNFKEQ. CDR3 length equals 16 residues. CDR3 loop: CASSQVLGTVYNEQFF.

The chain carries TRBV25-1 and TRBJ1-5. Germline V CDR1 and CDR2: MGHDK, SYGVNS. The CDR3 sequence is 12 residues long. The CDR3 protein is CASSWSNQPQHF. The entire variable domain, with the rest obtained from reference TRBV25-1 and TRBJ1-5, is as follows: EADIYQTPRYLVIGTGKKITLECSQTMGHDKMYWYQQDPGMELHLIHYSYGVNSTEKGDLSSESTVSRIRTEHFPLTLESARPSHTSQYLCASSWSNQPQHFGDGTRLSIL.

CDR3 protein: CASSPHGPNTEAFF. The chain has TRBV12-3 or TRBV12-4 and TRBJ1-1. This CDR3 has 14 amino acids.

This chain connects TRBV5-1 to TRBJ1-2; TCRdb calls TRBD1, which cannot be checked without DNA. The CDR3 totals 13 residues. Per germline, CDR1 SGHRS and CDR2 YFSETQ. The CDR3 here is CASSFGGGGGYTF.

The CDR3 sequence: CASSPIGREQFF. This sequence joins TRBV18 and TRBJ2-1. Per the germline V gene, CDR1 is KGHSH and CDR2 is LQKENI. The CDR3 spans 12 residues.

The chain employs TRBV20-1 and TRBJ2-7; there is no DNA to check the TCRdb D call of TRBD1. CDR1 is DFQATT and CDR2 is SNEGSKA in the germline V gene (reference sequence). The CDR3 is made up of 13 amino acids. The CDR3 loop is CSAQMQTGREQYF.

This chain joins TRBV2 and TRBJ1-2. This CDR3 region has 14 residues. Per germline, CDR1 SNHLY and CDR2 FYNNEI. Here the CDR3 reads CATQTPRINYGYTF.

The chain has TRBV11-2 and TRBJ2-7; there is no DNA to check the TCRdb D call of TRBD1. CDR3 length equals 16 residues. Germline assignment: CDR1 SGHAT and CDR2 FQNNGV. This CDR3 is CASSSAGQPMSYEQYF.

V usage is TRBV5-1 and J usage is TRBJ2-7. This CDR3 region has 14 residues. Germline CDR1 is SGHRS and CDR2 is YFSETQ. CDR3 region: CASSWDRMAYEQYF.

V gene TRBV5-1 combines with J gene TRBJ1-4. This CDR3 spans 15 amino acids. Germline CDR1 SGHRS, CDR2 YFSETQ. The CDR3 spells CASSPYVGTNEKLFF.

This sequence joins TRBV12-3 or TRBV12-4 and TRBJ2-3; TCRdb's D call, TRBD1, is unchecked because there is no DNA. The CDR3 is 15 residues long. CDR3: CASSPRQSPTDTQYF.

This chain's CDR3 is CASSRTTGKESEAFF. The chain carries TRBV5-1 and TRBJ1-1; TCRdb designates TRBD1, a call that cannot be tested without DNA. The CDR3 has 15 amino acids. CDR1 and CDR2 from the germline V gene are SGHRS and YFSETQ.

V gene TRBV5-1 combines with J gene TRBJ2-5; the TRBD1 assignment by TCRdb is unverifiable without DNA. This CDR3 spans 14 amino acids. Germline-derived CDR1 and CDR2 are SGHRS and YFSETQ. CDR3 protein: CASSSRDRQETQYF.

CDR3 in amino acids: CASRGTDSTLGAFF. The rearrangement joins TRBV5-1 to TRBJ1-1; the D gene TCRdb calls, TRBD1, cannot be checked with no DNA. The CDR3 is 14 amino acids. Germline values: CDR1 SGHRS, CDR2 YFSETQ.

The chain combines TRBV7-8 with TRBJ2-5. Germline assignment: CDR1 SGHVS and CDR2 FQNEAQ. The CDR3 runs 16 residues. CDR3 sequence reads: CASSLDLGGSRETQYF.

The chain joins TRBV6-5 to TRBJ2-7; TCRdb's assignment of TRBD1 cannot be checked, as there is no DNA. CDR1 MNHEY and CDR2 SVGAGI come from the germline V gene. The CDR3 sequence is 13 residues long. CDR3 loop: CASSRQGTYEQYF.

The rearrangement links TRBV6-5 to TRBJ1-5; the D call of TRBD1 rests on TCRdb alone, since no DNA is present to check it. The CDR3 runs to 13 residues. The V gene's germline CDR1 is MNHEY and CDR2 SVGAGI. The CDR3 here is CASSRDPLEPQHF.

The genes are TRBV20-1 and TRBJ2-4; TCRdb outputs TRBD2, but without DNA this stays unchecked. This CDR3 is 15 amino acids long. From germline, CDR1 is DFQATT and CDR2 SNEGSKA (reference sequence). The CDR3 sequence is CSASPSPGAKNIQYF.

The chain's CDR3 is CASSLERGEQFF. The chain joins TRBV5-4 to TRBJ2-1; no DNA is available, so the TRBD1 call from TCRdb remains unchecked. This CDR3 has 12 residues. Germline V gene data show CDR1 as SGHNT and CDR2 as YYREEE (reference sequence).

This sequence joins TRBV7-2 and TRBJ2-3; the D call from TCRdb, TRBD2, cannot be confirmed without DNA. Looked up from germline, CDR1 is SGHTA and CDR2 is FQGNSA. The CDR3 has 15 amino acids. CDR3 sequence reads: CASSLTRDPGRSQYF. Looking up the rest from reference TRBV7-2 and TRBJ2-3 gives the full variable domain: GAGVSQSPSNKVTEKGKDVELRCDPISGHTALYWYRQSLGQGLEFLIYFQGNSAPDKSGLPSDRFSAERTGGSVSTLTIQRTQQEDSAVYLCASSLTRDPGRSQYFGPGTRLTVL.

The chain's CDR3 is CASSLDRGALNQPQHF. This chain connects TRBV12-3 or TRBV12-4 to TRBJ1-5; absent DNA, TCRdb's TRBD1 call cannot be checked. This CDR3 contains 16 residues.

The rearrangement links TRBV5-5 to TRBJ1-6; TCRdb calls TRBD1, which cannot be checked without DNA. This CDR3 region has 15 residues. The germline CDR1 and CDR2 sequences are SGHKS and YYEKEE (reference sequence). The CDR3 region is CASSPGTASHSPLHF.

The rearrangement links TRBV12-3 or TRBV12-4 to TRBJ1-2; the D gene TCRdb calls, TRBD1, cannot be checked with no DNA. The CDR3 has 14 amino acids. CDR3 protein: CASNPLGWGYGYTF.

The chain combines TRBV7-9 with TRBJ1-4; the TRBD1 assignment by TCRdb is unverifiable without DNA. The CDR3 consists of 13 residues. Germline CDR1 reads SEHNR; CDR2 reads FQNEAQ (reference sequence). Here the CDR3 reads CASGRGGGEKLFF.

This chain connects TRBV5-1 to TRBJ2-1; TCRdb selects TRBD1, and the lack of DNA leaves this call unchecked. The germline CDR1 and CDR2 sequences are SGHRS and YFSETQ. CDR3 size: 14 residues. CDR3 in amino acids: CASSLTRQGNEQFF.

V usage is TRBV12-3 or TRBV12-4 and J usage is TRBJ1-4; TCRdb designates TRBD1, a call that cannot be tested without DNA. The CDR3 spans 15 residues. CDR3 region: CASSPSDRGHEKLFF.

This sequence joins TRBV2 and TRBJ1-6. The V gene's germline CDR1 is SNHLY and CDR2 FYNNEI. The CDR3 is 17 residues long. CDR3 residues: CASSEEAASSYNSPLHF. Complete variable domain (other parts from reference TRBV2 and TRBJ1-6): EPEVTQTPSHQVTQMGQEVILRCVPISNHLYFYWYRQILGQKVEFLVSFYNNEISEKSEIFDDQFSVERPDGSNFTLKIRSTKLEDSAMYFCASSEEAASSYNSPLHFGNGTRLTVT.

CDR3 sequence: CSAPKRGGTNFITDTQYF. V is TRBV20-1 and J is TRBJ2-3; the TCRdb D gene call, TRBD1, has no DNA to confirm it. Per the germline V gene, CDR1 is DFQATT and CDR2 is SNEGSKA (reference sequence). The CDR3 length is 18 residues.